This T cell receptor beta chain was observed in a study of shared clonotypes between healthy human individuals. As concerns this clone: Its cognate antigen is unknown.

The repertoire was sequenced with immunoSEQ multiplex PCR; TCRdb's copy has only in-frame clones and lacks some. The data show about 1.1 million clones, around 77% seen once. General study points: Memory subsets generally showed smaller estimated richness than naive subsets did.

The V and J ends lost 5 bases and 8 bases respectively, with 12 bases between them. Germline values: CDR1 MDHEN, CDR2 SYDVKM. The CDR3 extends over 12 amino acids. The V and J genes are TRBV28 and TRBJ1-2, with D hard to call. Sequences were obtained from memory CD4+ T cells from PBMCs. Subset denoted: CD45RA-negative fraction. The clonotype comes from a man between 18 and 35 years old in good health. Some clones in this sample may be carry-over from other donors' samples. CDR3 amino acids: CASSPGSRGYTF. The DNA for the CDR3 is TGTGCCAGCAGTCCAGGCTCTAGGGGCTACACCTTC.